The 18 T cell receptor beta chains below come from one sample, sequenced in a study of blood T cell repertoires in COVID-19 (dated by TCRdb to 2020 to 2022). Library preparation employed the immunoSEQ multiplex PCR assay. TCRdb took over this immuneACCESS table, retaining in-frame rearrangements with V and J assigned. Such tables are incomplete; in checked studies, under half of the missing clones stem from an unresolved V gene, and the remainder is unexplained. The sample data list 250,000 or so clones, and 70% to 90% of these were observed just once. Of the sample, under 4% is held by the ten largest clones. The sequenced sample was peripheral blood. The receptors derive from a man between 18 and 35 years old with active or convalescent COVID-19.

The chain carries TRBV14 and TRBJ2-5; possibly TRBD1 for D (5 bases). V lost 1 base, J lost 0 bases, and 12 bases lay in between. CDR1 and CDR2 (germline): SGHDN, FVKESK. There are 16 residues in the CDR3. This CDR3 reads CASSQGRQDNQETQYF. CDR3 bases: TGTGCCAGCAGCCAAGGCCGGCAGGACAACCAAGAGACCCAGTACTTC.

The rearrangement links TRBV29-1 to TRBJ1-2; D unresolved. Germline CDR1 is SQVTM and CDR2 is ANQGSEA. This CDR3 spans 12 amino acids. V was clipped by 1 base and J by 8 bases, with 11 bases between them. CDR3 protein: CSVEGAGWGYTF. The DNA for the CDR3 is TGCAGCGTTGAAGGCGCCGGTTGGGGCTACACCTTC.

This chain links TRBV15 with TRBJ1-1; no clear D gene. Between the trimmed V and J ends, which lost 3 bases and 1 base, there was a span of 9 bases. The CDR3 loop spans 14 amino acids. CDR1 and CDR2 from the germline V gene are LNHNV and YYDKDF (reference sequence). The CDR3 region is CATSRRVGNTEAFF. The CDR3 DNA reads as TGTGCCACCAGCAGGAGGGTTGGGAACACTGAAGCTTTCTTT.

The DNA of the CDR3 is TGCGCCAGCAGCATCCGGACTAGCGGGGTTTACAATGAGCAGTTCTTC. Its protein product is CASSIRTSGVYNEQFF. The rearrangement links TRBV4-3 to TRBJ2-1, with 12 bases matching TRBD2. The germline V gene encodes CDR1 LGHNA and CDR2 YSLEER. CDR3 length: 16 amino acids. Germline trimming cut 5 bases from V and 4 bases from J; bases unmatched to any gene: 6.

The V gene is TRBV5-4, the J gene TRBJ2-3; the match to TRBD2 covers 8 bases. The CDR3 loop spans 16 amino acids. J was trimmed by 4 bases and V by 4 bases; bases with no gene match: 11. Germline lookup yields CDR1 SGHNT and CDR2 YYREEE (reference sequence). CDR3 nucleotides: TGTGCCAGCAGCGGTCCCGGGACTAGTTCCGCAGATACGCAGTATTTT. Protein sequence: CASSGPGTSSADTQYF.

This chain connects TRBV19 to TRBJ2-1; the match to TRBD2 covers 10 bases. The CDR3 contains 14 residues. The trim removed 6 bases at V and 7 bases at J, leaving 6 bases unmatched. Germline V gene data show CDR1 as LNHDA and CDR2 as SQIVND (reference sequence). In DNA, the CDR3 is TGTGCCAGTAGGTTAGCGGGAGGCCGGAATGAGCAGTTCTTC. Its protein is CASRLAGGRNEQFF.

This chain uses TRBV15 with TRBJ1-5; no reliable D call. From germline, CDR1 is LNHNV and CDR2 YYDKDF (reference sequence). This CDR3 comprises 16 residues. V was shortened by 0 bases and J by 2 bases, with 11 bases between the two germline ends. The DNA of the CDR3 is TGTGCCACCAGCAGAGAGGCGGGGTTCGGCAATCAGCCCCAGCATTTT. Protein: CATSREAGFGNQPQHF.

The CDR3 sequence is CASRLAGDTGELFF. Here the CDR3 DNA reads TGTGCCAGCAGGCTAGCGGGAGACACCGGGGAGCTGTTTTTT. V and J are TRBV4-2 and TRBJ2-2; 10 bases are a match to TRBD2. CDR3 length equals 14 residues. Germline CDR1 reads LGHNA; CDR2 reads YNFKEQ. V lost 6 bases, J lost 3 bases, and 1 base stayed unmatched.

This clone was counted once. The chain links TRBV10-3 to TRBJ1-2, with D tentatively TRBD1 (6 bases). The CDR3 is 15 amino acids. V dropped 3 bases and J dropped 4 bases, with 15 bases sitting between them. In germline, CDR1 is ENHRY, CDR2 SYGVKD. The CDR3 loop is CAISEGQMGAYGYTF. The CDR3 DNA follows: TGTGCCATCAGTGAAGGACAGATGGGGGCCTATGGCTACACCTTC.

This rearrangement joins TRBV19 to TRBJ1-6; 7 bases are a match to TRBD1. There are 14 residues in the CDR3. Germline assignment: CDR1 LNHDA and CDR2 SQIVND (reference sequence). Trimming removed 4 bases from V and 6 bases from J; junction bases left unmatched: 3. The CDR3 bases are TGTGCCAGTAGTACAGGGGGAGGTAATTCACCCCTCCACTTT. It is translated as CASSTGGGNSPLHF.

The chain employs TRBV9 and TRBJ1-1; 12 positions agree with TRBD1. V lost 5 bases and J lost 1; bases outside the gene matches: 15. The germline CDR1 and CDR2 sequences are SGDLS and YYNGEE. This CDR3 region has 19 residues. The CDR3 spells CASRPKLPGQGAPNTEAFF. CDR3 DNA: TGTGCCAGCAGGCCTAAGCTCCCGGGACAGGGGGCGCCGAACACTGAAGCTTTCTTT.

The genes are TRBV7-8 and TRBJ1-5; D uncertain. V gave up 0 bases and J gave up 0 bases, with 9 bases separating them. The CDR3 spans 16 residues. From germline, CDR1 is SGHVS and CDR2 FQNEAQ. Here the CDR3 reads CASSLAPGDSNQPQHF. The CDR3 bases are TGTGCCAGCAGCTTAGCGCCCGGGGATAGCAATCAGCCCCAGCATTTT. Drawing the rest from reference TRBV7-8 and TRBJ1-5, the complete variable domain is GAGVSQSPRYKVAKRGQDVALRCDPISGHVSLFWYQQALGQGPEFLTYFQNEAQLDKSGLPSDRFFAERPEGSVSTLKIQRTQQEDSAVYLCASSLAPGDSNQPQHFGDGTRLSIL.

This chain uses TRBV25-1 with TRBJ2-7; 8 bases agree with TRBD1. The germline CDR1 and CDR2 sequences are MGHDK and SYGVNS. This CDR3 spans 15 amino acids. V shed 6 bases and J 0 bases; nucleotides not matched to a gene: 7. Written as DNA, the CDR3 is TGTGCCAGCAGCCCAACAGACAGGGGCTCCTACGAGCAGTACTTC. Protein product: CASSPTDRGSYEQYF.

V usage is TRBV30 and J usage is TRBJ1-1; D is unclear. V was pared by 0 bases and J by 6 bases, with 5 bases between. CDR1 and CDR2 from the germline V gene are GTSNPN and SVGIG (reference sequence). This CDR3 comprises 11 residues. The CDR3 protein is CAWSVGAEAFF. In DNA form, the CDR3 reads TGTGCCTGGAGTGTAGGAGCTGAAGCTTTCTTT.

V and J are TRBV9 and TRBJ2-3, with TRBD2 as a possible D gene (6 bases). CDR1 SGDLS and CDR2 YYNGEE come from the germline V gene. V was shortened by 0 bases and J by 6 bases, with 8 bases between the two germline ends. CDR3 length: 13 amino acids. The CDR3, as DNA: TGTGCCAGCAGCGTAGCTGGAGGGGATACGCAGTATTTT. Encoded protein: CASSVAGGDTQYF.

This clone was found a few times. The gene calls are TRBV14 and TRBJ1-6; TRBD1 matches 7 bases. Germline CDR1 is SGHDN and CDR2 is FVKESK. This CDR3 comprises 16 residues. V dropped 1 base and J dropped 10; count of bases not matched to a gene: 10. The CDR3 reads CASSQGQGAGGSPLHF. The CDR3 DNA reads TGTGCCAGCAGCCAAGGACAGGGCGCGGGTGGCTCACCCCTCCACTTT.

The V gene is TRBV19, the J gene TRBJ1-5; 12 nucleotides agree with TRBD1. This CDR3 is built from 16 residues. Germline V gene data show CDR1 as LNHDA and CDR2 as SQIVND (reference sequence). Unmatched junction bases numbered 4, after V lost 1 base and J lost 6 bases. CDR3 region: CASSIVGQGARQPQHF. Written as DNA, the CDR3 is TGTGCCAGTAGTATAGTGGGACAGGGGGCTCGTCAGCCCCAGCATTTT.

This clone occurred once. This chain joins TRBV6-5 and TRBJ2-1; 9 bases are shared with TRBD2. The CDR3 contains 16 residues. V trimming: 2 bases; J trimming: 5 bases; junction bases outside the gene matches: 7. CDR1 is MNHEY, CDR2 SVGAGI, per germline. The CDR3 loop is CASSYLAGRSDNEQFF. CDR3 bases: TGTGCCAGCAGTTACCTAGCGGGAAGGTCGGACAATGAGCAGTTCTTC.